This TCR beta chain stems from a study of T cell responses to AZD1222 COVID-19 vaccine (dated by TCRdb to the early 2020s). About the study as a whole: AZD1222 recipients whose second dose came at about 4 weeks and those whose second dose came at about 12 weeks were combined into one group, since spike-specific TCR depth and breadth did not differ between the two schedules. A total of 233 trial participants underwent TCR sequencing, of whom roughly 210 received two doses of AZD1222 and 26 received two doses of the MenACWY control vaccine. Trial participants were enrolled into age subgroups of 18-55, 56-69 and 70-plus years, which contained about 160, 30 and 59 TCR-sequenced participants, respectively. Overall study results and their limits: Spike-specific TCR breadth and depth rose significantly after two AZD1222 doses compared with day 0 and with MenACWY recipients. Because no samples from the day 14 peak response were available, repertoires could be characterized only after the peak T cell response. Epitopes outside the regions mutated in the B.1.351 and B.1.1.7 variants were reportedly recognized by nearly half of the unique spike-specific TCRs. Most participants were white British and females outnumbered males, and the authors suggested that clonal diversity may have been underestimated. Conclusions about previously exposed vaccinees are limited, since just five to seven AZD1222 recipients were seropositive for SARS-CoV-2 at baseline. In the small 56-69-year group, the increase in depth fell short of significance, most likely because of low power. The vaccine-associated CD4 TCRs covered the entire spike protein, and the dominant responses fell in regions 160-218 and 743-854.

The CDR3 regions of human TCRbeta chains were analyzed by immunosequencing. The paper's data handling went like this. Repertoire TCRs were checked for matches against a reference library of SARS-CoV-2-specific TCRs that had been generated using the MIRA antigen-specificity platform. Breadth meant the fraction of unique TCRs that were SARS-CoV-2-associated, whereas depth meant the fraction of total T cells that were SARS-CoV-2-associated. Using the MIRA data, each spike-specific TCR was mapped to the spike region that the TCR reacts to and placed in a CD4 or CD8 class. Log10-transformed breadth and depth values were compared by one-way ANOVA with Sidak's multiple comparisons tests. TCRdb carries this immuneACCESS record with in-frame sequences only. Its versions omit some clonotypes, under half of them owing to an unresolved V gene in the studies checked, with the rest unexplained. V and J calls and clone size come straight from that table; D and trimming were deduced from the DNA. This sample gives some 98,000 clones in total; 88% of them show up just once. About an eighth of the sample comes from the top ten.

Turning to this clone: Its antigen is still unknown. No much larger clone is present one base from it, and per-base qualities are unavailable.

According to the study, the label for this sample's time point signals: baseline before first vaccination. Samples from vaccinated people were obtained from the UK trials COV001 and COV002, which included a single-blind randomized controlled phase 2/3 trial of AZD1222 (ChAdOx1 nCoV-19) in healthy adults. Trial participant PBMC samples were collected at day 0 and day 28 after the second dose for TCRbeta chain sequencing. The material sequenced was peripheral blood, taken on day 0 of AZD1222 vaccination. This clonotype originated in an adult in good health.

CDR3 protein: CASSPTGTGANNQPQHF. The sequenced DNA is TGTGCCAGCTCACCTACCGGGACAGGGGCCAACAATCAGCCCCAGCATTTT. The chain is encoded by TRBV18 joined to TRBJ1-5; 10 bases in the middle match TRBD1. Based on the germline V gene, the CDR1 and CDR2 sequences are KGHSH and LQKENI. Here V drops 3 bases and J drops 3 bases, and the junction holds 8 bases not matched to any gene. CDR3 length: 17 amino acids, cysteine to phenylalanine. Only CDR3 DNA remains: 51 bases, in frame from the first base.